The source of this T cell receptor beta chain is a study of PD-1 blockade in mismatch repair-deficient tumors. Study-wide background: All were previously treated, progressing patients with about twelve mismatch repair-deficient cancer types. Findings and limits, study-wide: Tumor-resident clones, often undetectable pretreatment in blood, expanded then contracted after pembrolizumab.

This clone was detected a few times. Its specificity is unknown. Profiling relied on immunoSEQ multiplex PCR, and the TCRdb table lists in-frame clones only, not all of them. The sample has some 130,000 clones, around nine tenths seen once. Mismatch repair deficiency was confirmed in all patients, by PCR or immunohistochemistry. The TCR-sequenced patients were a few responders to pembrolizumab. V was clipped by 6 bases and J by 3 bases, with 12 bases between them. The CDR3 has 13 residues. Germline values: CDR1 MNHEY, CDR2 SMNVEV (reference sequence). The rearrangement links TRBV27 to TRBJ2-7; D not certain. The sequencing used peripheral blood, collected 72 weeks after starting pembrolizumab. The clonotype comes from an adult with mismatch repair-deficient cancer. DNA of the CDR3: TGTGCCAGCAGACGGCCCCTAGACTACGAGCAGTACTTC. Translating gives CASRRPLDYEQYF.